This T cell receptor (beta chain) stems from a study of beta chain features in type 1 diabetes. Broader study findings: Type 1 diabetes patients had moderately but significantly shorter TCRB CDR3s in all four CD4+ subsets. The cDNA sequencing approach could over-represent high-TCR-expressing cells.

What was sequenced were expressed TCRB transcripts, since all of the isolated RNA had been reverse transcribed. The assay was immunoSEQ multiplex PCR, and TCRdb's table has in-frame clones only and misses some. The sample has 400,000 or so clones, around 13% seen once. V lost 2 bases to trimming and J lost 0 bases, with 11 bases between them. The CDR3 runs 17 residues. Per the germline V gene, CDR1 is LGHNA and CDR2 is YSLEER. As concerns this clone: Its specificity is unknown.

The genes are TRBV4-3 and TRBJ2-6; a possible D gene is TRBD1 (5 bases). This receptor was obtained from a woman aged 18-29 years with type 1 diabetes. The specimen was naive CD4+ T cells from blood. The CDR3 bases are TGCGCCAGCAGCCAACAGACAGTTACCTCTGGGGCCAACGTCCTGACTTTC. It encodes CASSQQTVTSGANVLTF.